This paragraph reports one T cell receptor (beta chain). This receptor's antigen is unknown. It has no much larger one-base neighbor in the sample; base qualities were not kept. This sample was included in a study of blood T cell repertoires in COVID-19 (dated by TCRdb to about 2020). As for the study more broadly: The collaborator samples originated in the United States, Italy and Spain and spanned the acute and convalescent phases of COVID-19. Where available, HLA class I and class II types were taken from metadata supplied by the sample provider and were not determined by assay-based typing. The repertoires were made available in a free public database intended to serve as a resource for research on the immune response to SARS-CoV-2. The prospective study material was composed of cDNA or gDNA derived from T cells, B-cell-depleted T cells, or PBMCs. Subjects who had been exposed to COVID-19, were actively infected with it, or had recovered from it provided the deeply sampled blood TCRbeta repertoires that made up the dataset. Sample metadata almost always included a de-identified subject ID, COVID-19 status, age in years and sex. The samples were drawn from the first 160 participants of the ongoing ImmuneRACE study and from under 1,500 subjects provided by 6 global collaborators. The research as a whole found: The amount of clinical and demographic metadata varied by source and participant and was provided uncurated.

Whole blood was collected in K2EDTA tubes by collaborating institutions according to the institutions' own protocols. For TCRbeta analysis, collaborators shipped samples in one of three forms: frozen whole blood, isolated PBMCs, or DNA extracted from either of those sample types. The immunoSEQ Assay, a bias-controlled multiplex PCR, was used to amplify TCRbeta CDR3 regions from genomic DNA. The original methods were these. The number of nucleated cells in each sample was estimated from the amplification of reference gene primers within the assay. Sequence reads were collapsed and filtered to measure the absolute abundance of every unique TCRbeta CDR3 rearrangement. For each sample, productive Simpson clonality was calculated as the square root of Simpson's diversity index over productive rearrangements. TCRdb re-hosts the immuneACCESS table, in-frame sequences only. Its copies lack some clones; in the studies checked, an unresolved V gene accounts for under half of them, and the cause for the rest is not known. The V and J calls and clone size are taken from that table; D and trimming were inferred from the DNA. The sample table records about 50,000 clones; roughly 80% of these occur just once. The ten most abundant clones make up more than 15% of the sample.

Reading the germline V gene gives CDR1 MGHRA and CDR2 YSYEKL. At the junction V is shortened by 0 bases and J by 4 bases, with 21 bases in between. The CDR3 holds 19 amino acids from the cysteine to the phenylalanine. The CDR3 DNA has 57 bases and is translated from base 1. Sample: peripheral blood. The chain is assembled from TRBV4-1 and TRBJ2-2; the D gene is perhaps TRBD2, from 6 matching bases. The sequence derives from a man between 65 and 79 years old with active COVID-19. The CDR3 in this case is CASSQELARRGAGTGELFF. The sequenced DNA: TGCGCCAGCAGCCAAGAGTTGGCTCGCCGAGGAGCGGGCACCGGGGAGCTGTTTTTT.